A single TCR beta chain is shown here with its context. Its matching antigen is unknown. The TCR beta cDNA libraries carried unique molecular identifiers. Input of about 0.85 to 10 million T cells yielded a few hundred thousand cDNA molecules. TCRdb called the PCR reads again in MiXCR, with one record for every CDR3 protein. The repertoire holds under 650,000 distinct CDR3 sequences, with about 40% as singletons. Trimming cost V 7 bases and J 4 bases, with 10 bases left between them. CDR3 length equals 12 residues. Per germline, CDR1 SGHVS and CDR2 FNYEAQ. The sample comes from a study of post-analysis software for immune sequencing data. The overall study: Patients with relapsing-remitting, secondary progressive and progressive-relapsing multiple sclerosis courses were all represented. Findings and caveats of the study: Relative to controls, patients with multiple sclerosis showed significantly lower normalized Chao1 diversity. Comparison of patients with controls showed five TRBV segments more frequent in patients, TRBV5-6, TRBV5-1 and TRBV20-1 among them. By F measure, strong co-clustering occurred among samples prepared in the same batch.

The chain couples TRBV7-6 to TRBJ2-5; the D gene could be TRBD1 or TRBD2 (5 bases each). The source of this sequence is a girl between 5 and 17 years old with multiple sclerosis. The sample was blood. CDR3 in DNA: TGTGCCAGCACCCCCGGGACAGAGACCCAGTACTTC. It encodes CASTPGTETQYF. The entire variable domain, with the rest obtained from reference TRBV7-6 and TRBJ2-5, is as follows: GAGVSQSPRYKVTKRGQDVALRCDPISGHVSLYWYRQALGQGPEFLTYFNYEAQQDKSGLPNDRFSAERPEGSISTLTIQRTEQRDSAMYRCASTPGTETQYFGPGTRLLVL.